The clone carrying this T cell receptor beta chain came up once. Its target is unknown. The data are from a study of CD8 T cells in Susac syndrome. Study-wide results and limits: That the number of individuals in its TCR sequencing and HLA analysis was relatively small was acknowledged by the study.

RNA totalling roughly 0.5 to 1 ug underwent reverse transcription with random hexamers. TCRdb ran MiXCR on the immunoSEQ multiplex PCR reads and lists one entry per CDR3 protein. The sample includes a few hundred thousand distinct CDR3 sequences, around 95% seen only once; the top ten take 0.06% to 0.08%. Trimming shortened V by 3 bases and J by 2 bases, and 10 bases separated the two germline ends. The germline V gene has CDR1 KGHSH and CDR2 LQKENI. This CDR3 comprises 14 residues. V gene TRBV18 combines with J gene TRBJ2-5; a possible D gene is TRBD2 (6 bases). The sequenced sample was CD4+ T cells from PBMCs. This clonotype was obtained from a human donor with multiple sclerosis. The CDR3 DNA is TGTGCCAGCTCACCGGAGCGGGTACAAGAGACCCAGTACTTC. Amino acids: CASSPERVQETQYF.